The 30 T cell receptor beta chains below were found in one sample sequenced in a study of T cell clonality in common variable immunodeficiency. TCRdb keeps only in-frame clones here, not all; method: immunoSEQ multiplex PCR. The sample holds approximately 81,000 clones, and no clone turns up only once. The sequencing input was peripheral blood mononuclear cells. The receptors shown here come from a person aged 18 to 75 in good health.

This clone has ten or more counts. Coverage ceases 3 residues before the CDR3 finishes, and the germline J gene fills in the end. The chain combines TRBV6-2 or TRBV6-3 with TRBJ2-2; TRBD2 agrees at 12 bases. This CDR3 region has 17 residues. The germline CDR1 and CDR2 sequences are MNHEY and SVGEGT. The V gene end was trimmed by 0 bases and the J gene end by 10 bases; junction bases not matched to a gene: 9. The sequenced CDR3 bases are TGTGCCAGCAGTTACTCTCGGCTAGCGGGAGGGCCACAGGAG. Amino acid sequence: CASSYSRLAGGPQE. The whole CDR3 protein is CASSYSRLAGGPQELFF.

This clone has a count of ten or more. The CDR3 goes on 3 residues after the read ends, and that part is filled in from the germline J gene. This rearrangement joins TRBV6-2 or TRBV6-3 to TRBJ2-2; 9 bases align to TRBD2. CDR1 is MNHEY, CDR2 SVGEGT, per germline. The CDR3 contains 16 residues. V shed 2 bases and J 7 bases; nucleotides not matched to a gene: 8. The CDR3 bases that were read are TGTGCCAGCAGTTACCCAGTAGCGGGAGAGGGCGGGGAG. Protein product: CASSYPVAGEGGE. The whole CDR3 protein reads CASSYPVAGEGGELFF.

This clone was seen repeatedly, ten times or more. The CDR3 end is not reached by the read, which stops 3 residues before it; the germline J gene fills it in. This chain links TRBV5-1 with TRBJ1-4, with D maybe TRBD1 (6 bases). CDR3 length: 14 residues. V lost 3 bases and J lost 5, with 11 bases in between. Germline lookup yields CDR1 SGHRS and CDR2 YFSETQ. CDR3: CASSSGQGNEKLFF. The CDR3 bases that were read are TGCGCCAGCAGCTCGGGGCAGGGGAATGAAAAA.

This clone was detected many times. The CDR3 loop reads CASSPNEGAHSPLHF. The sequenced CDR3 bases are TGTGCCAGCTCACCAAATGAGGGGGCGCATTCACCC. The chain couples TRBV18 to TRBJ1-6, with 7 positions matching TRBD1. The sequenced fragment ends 3 residues before the CDR3 boundary, so the rest is inferred from the germline J gene. Germline assignment: CDR1 KGHSH and CDR2 LQKENI. CDR3 length: 15 amino acids. With 2 bases clipped from V and 8 bases from J, the junction kept 6 bases outside the gene matches. The full variable domain, rest sourced from reference TRBV18 and TRBJ1-6, is NAGVMQNPRHLVRRRGQEARLRCSPMKGHSHVYWYRQLPEEGLKFMVYLQKENIIDESGMPKERFSAEFPKEGPSILRIQQVVRGDSAAYFCASSPNEGAHSPLHFGNGTRLTVT.

This clone appeared many times. Coverage ceases 3 residues before the CDR3 finishes, and the germline J gene fills in the end. V and J are TRBV6-2 or TRBV6-3 and TRBJ1-6; 9 bases map to TRBD1. CDR3 length equals 15 residues. J was trimmed by 7 bases and V by 6 bases; bases with no gene match: 7. Germline V gives CDR1 MNHEY, CDR2 SVGEGT. CDR3 protein: CASRRTGDLNSPLHF. Partial CDR3 DNA: TGTGCCAGCAGGCGGACAGGGGACTTGAATTCACCC.

Ten or more counts support this clone. Coverage ceases 3 residues before the CDR3 finishes, and the germline J gene fills in the end. The identical CDR3 is also encoded by other nucleotide sequences in the sample. This rearrangement joins TRBV20-1 to TRBJ1-4; TRBD1 matches at 7 bases. The V and J ends lost 3 bases and 7 bases, in that order; junction bases with no gene match: 5. The CDR3 contains 13 residues. Germline assignment: CDR1 DFQATT and CDR2 SNEGSKA (reference sequence). Partial CDR3 DNA: TGCAGTGCTAGTGGGCAGGGGGGTGAAAAA. It yields the protein CSASGQGGEK. The full CDR3 protein is CSASGQGGEKLFF.

This clone has a count of ten or more. With the read ending 3 residues before the CDR3 end, the germline J gene is used to fill in that end. The chain carries TRBV19 and TRBJ2-1; 7 positions agree with TRBD2. V lost 2 bases to trimming and J lost 4 bases; unmatched junction nucleotides: 5. This CDR3 region has 15 residues. Germline assignment: CDR1 LNHDA and CDR2 SQIVND (reference sequence). This CDR3 is CASSIRLAAYNEQFF. Incomplete CDR3 DNA: TGTGCCAGTAGTATACGTCTAGCGGCGTACAATGAG.

This clone came up many times. The read is 3 residues too short to cover the CDR3 end, so that end is filled in from the germline J gene. The chain recombines TRBV12-3 or TRBV12-4 with TRBJ2-1, with 7 bases aligning to TRBD2. The ends lost 5 bases at V and 0 bases at J; junction bases unmatched: 4. CDR3 size: 15 residues. The CDR3 bases that were read are TGTGCCAGCAGTCGAACTAGCGTCTCCTACAATGAG. Translation gives CASSRTSVSYNE. The entire CDR3 protein is CASSRTSVSYNEQFF.

This clone was recorded at least ten times. The read comes to an end 3 residues before the CDR3 does, leaving the germline J gene to fill in the end. V gene TRBV12-3 or TRBV12-4 combines with J gene TRBJ2-1; perhaps TRBD2 as D (5 bases). V shed 6 bases and J shed 0 bases, with 18 bases lying between them. The CDR3 length is 17 residues. The covered CDR3 bases are TGTGCCAGCAGGCGAGGGAGCGGACGAAGCTCCTACAATGAG. Translation gives CASRRGSGRSSYNE. The CDR3, in full, reads CASRRGSGRSSYNEQFF.

There are many counts of this clone. The read terminates 3 residues ahead of where the CDR3 ends, so the germline J gene completes it. J is TRBJ1-4 and V is TRBV11-2; TRBD1 matches 9 bases. Germline CDR1 reads SGHAT; CDR2 reads FQNNGV. V trimming: 4 bases; J trimming: 4 bases; junction bases outside the gene matches: 4. The CDR3 is made up of 15 amino acids. The DNA read from the CDR3 is TGTGCCAGCAGCTACAGGGGGCACGGTAATGAAAAA. It translates to CASSYRGHGNEK. The full CDR3 protein is CASSYRGHGNEKLFF.

This clone was found a few times. The read is 3 residues too short to cover the CDR3 end, so that end is filled in from the germline J gene. This chain joins TRBV29-1 and TRBJ2-5, with 13 bases matching TRBD2. CDR3 size: 17 residues. J lost 3 bases, V lost 5 bases, and 12 bases had no gene match. Germline V gene sequence: CDR1 SQVTM, CDR2 ANQGSEA. This CDR3 is CSVRSLLAGGPEETQYF. The DNA read from the CDR3 is TGCAGCGTTAGGTCCCTACTAGCGGGAGGGCCAGAAGAGACC.

This clone came up many times. The missing CDR3 end, 3 residues past where the read stops, is filled in from the germline J gene. The rearrangement joins TRBV7-2 to TRBJ2-7; no reliable D call. The CDR3 length is 13 residues. Per the germline V gene, CDR1 is SGHTA and CDR2 is FQGNSA. V was cut by 2 bases and J by 1 base, with 6 bases left in between. The DNA read from the CDR3 is TGTGCCAGCAGCTTAATAAGGTCCTACGAG. This codes for CASSLIRSYE. The CDR3 as a whole reads CASSLIRSYEQYF.

A word on this clone: The read comes to an end 3 residues before the CDR3 does, leaving the germline J gene to fill in the end. The V call is TRBV7-2, the J call TRBJ1-6, with D possibly TRBD1 on 6 matching bases. The CDR3 has 15 amino acids. Looked up from germline, CDR1 is SGHTA and CDR2 is FQGNSA. Deletions cut 5 bases from V and 7 bases from J, with 15 bases between. CDR3 bases read: TGTGCCAGCAGCGGGGCAGGGGTGGTCAATTCACCC. It codes for CASSGAGVVNSP. The CDR3 reads in full as CASSGAGVVNSPLHF.

This clone was seen ten or more times. The CDR3 end is not reached by the read, which stops 3 residues before it; the germline J gene fills it in. This rearrangement joins TRBV12-3 or TRBV12-4 to TRBJ2-7; 14 bases map to TRBD2. There are 17 residues in the CDR3. J lost 6 bases, V lost 3 bases, and 10 bases had no gene match. CDR3 amino acids: CASSLASGLAGVGEQYF. CDR3 bases read: TGTGCCAGCAGTTTGGCTTCGGGACTAGCGGGAGTCGGCGAG.

This clone was seen at least ten times. This sample includes further DNA sequences coding for the same CDR3. Incomplete CDR3 DNA: TGTGCCAGCAGCTTACGTAGCGGGAGAACCGGGGAG. This codes for CASSLRSGRTGE. The full CDR3 is CASSLRSGRTGELFF. The chain has TRBV7-2 and TRBJ2-2; TRBD2 matches 9 bases. Coverage ceases 3 residues before the CDR3 finishes, and the germline J gene fills in the end. The junction had 3 bases not matched to a gene; V was cut back by 2 bases and J by 5 bases. The CDR3 spans 15 residues. CDR1 is SGHTA and CDR2 is FQGNSA in the germline V gene.

For this clone: The read ends 3 residues early relative to the CDR3; the germline J gene fills the gap. This chain connects TRBV20-1 to TRBJ1-1, with unresolved D. Germline-derived CDR1 and CDR2 are DFQATT and SNEGSKA (reference sequence). V was cut by 0 bases and J by 6 bases, with 17 bases left in between. CDR3 size: 15 residues. CDR3 sequence: CSARDPRGWISEAFF. The sequenced part of the CDR3 DNA is TGCAGTGCTAGAGATCCCCGGGGTTGGATTTCTGAA.

Note on this clone: The DNA ends 3 residues before the CDR3 does, and the rest of the CDR3 is filled in from the germline J gene. The gene calls are TRBV25-1 and TRBJ1-2; 9 bases agree with TRBD1. With 1 base clipped from V and 4 bases from J, the junction kept 7 bases outside the gene matches. Germline V gives CDR1 MGHDK, CDR2 SYGVNS. CDR3 length: 16 amino acids. The CDR3 protein is CASSEWGTGSAYGYTF. The DNA read from the CDR3 is TGTGCCAGCAGTGAATGGGGGACAGGGAGTGCCTATGGC.

This clone has ten or more counts. Read data end 3 residues before the CDR3 end; the end is taken from the germline J gene. The chain recombines TRBV6-2 or TRBV6-3 with TRBJ1-1; D remains ambiguous. V dropped 9 bases and J dropped 3 bases, with 23 bases sitting between them. This CDR3 has 16 residues. Germline CDR1 is MNHEY and CDR2 is SVGEGT. The covered CDR3 bases are TGTGCCAGTAACCCTGTCCCCATCGTACGGGACACTGAA. Its protein is CASNPVPIVRDTE. The whole CDR3 sequence is CASNPVPIVRDTEAFF.

This clone showed up many times. The read stops 3 residues short of the end of the CDR3; the missing end is completed from the germline J gene. Distinct nucleotide sequences in the sample also encode this CDR3. The chain is built from TRBV12-3 or TRBV12-4 and TRBJ2-3, with D unresolved. With 3 bases removed from V and 0 bases from J, the gap between germline ends came to 7 bases. There are 14 residues in the CDR3. CDR3 in amino acids: CASSLGTSTDTQYF. The DNA read from the CDR3 is TGTGCCAGCAGTTTGGGCACTAGCACAGATACG.

Many counts were recorded for this clone. The read ends 3 residues early relative to the CDR3; the germline J gene fills the gap. V usage is TRBV11-2 and J usage is TRBJ1-1; 9 positions agree with TRBD1. Germline trimming cut 5 bases from V and 1 base from J; bases unmatched to any gene: 2. Germline V CDR1 and CDR2: SGHAT, FQNNGV. The CDR3 has 14 amino acids. CDR3 DNA (partial): TGTGCCAGCAGCCACAGGGGGCGGAACACTGAA. Its translation: CASSHRGRNTE. The complete CDR3 sequence is CASSHRGRNTEAFF.

This clone was picked up many times. The read ends 3 residues before the CDR3 terminus; that terminus is restored from the germline J gene. The chain couples TRBV30 to TRBJ1-1; a weak D match, TRBD1 (6 bases). From germline, CDR1 is GTSNPN and CDR2 SVGIG (reference sequence). The CDR3 has 13 residues. V lost 1 base and J lost 4, with 10 bases in between. Incomplete CDR3 DNA: TGTGCCTGGAGTGAATCCAGGGGCACTGAA. This codes for CAWSESRGTE. The full CDR3 sequence reads CAWSESRGTEAFF.

There are many counts of this clone. Incomplete CDR3 DNA: TGCAGCTTCCGTAGCGGGAGAGTTGGAGAGACC. Protein sequence: CSFRSGRVGET. The full CDR3 is CSFRSGRVGETQYF. This chain joins TRBV29-1 and TRBJ2-5; 9 bases fit TRBD2. The CDR3 is cut off 3 residues early in the read; its end comes from the germline J gene. V dropped 8 bases and J dropped 4; count of bases not matched to a gene: 11. This CDR3 comprises 14 residues. CDR1 SQVTM and CDR2 ANQGSEA come from the germline V gene.

This clone has a count of ten or more. Germline is not matched at one junction end, which may reflect a read error. Read sequence stops 3 residues before the CDR3 end, and the germline J gene provides the missing end. The chain couples TRBV19 to TRBJ1-4; possible D gene TRBD1, 6 bases. The germline V gene has CDR1 LNHDA and CDR2 SQIVND (reference sequence). This CDR3 is built from 18 residues. CDR3 sequence reads: CASSMPRAGERPNEKLFF. CDR3 bases read: TGTGCCAGTAGTATGCCCAGGGCAGGGGAGCGGCCTAACGAAAAA.

A few counts support this clone. The observed sequence ends 3 residues before the CDR3 terminus, with the missing tail filled in from the germline J gene. The V and J genes are TRBV6-2 or TRBV6-3 and TRBJ2-3; TRBD2 matches at 14 bases. The CDR3 extends over 15 amino acids. The V and J ends lost 4 bases and 7 bases, in that order; junction bases with no gene match: 4. Germline CDR1 MNHEY, CDR2 SVGEGT. The CDR3 bases that were read are TGTGCCAGCAGTTGGGGACTAGCGGGAGTATATACG. Its protein is CASSWGLAGVYT. The CDR3 in full is CASSWGLAGVYTQYF.

On this clone: Read coverage stops 3 residues before the CDR3 terminus; the germline J gene supplies the remainder. The chain couples TRBV18 to TRBJ1-2, with D possibly TRBD1 on 6 matching bases. The germline V gene has CDR1 KGHSH and CDR2 LQKENI. The CDR3 sequence is 18 residues long. CDR3 loop: CASSPPTGSIYPVTNYTF. The CDR3 DNA, read in part, is TGTGCCAGCTCACCACCGACAGGTTCGATCTATCCTGTTACGAAC.

This clone showed up many times. The read stops 3 residues short of the end of the CDR3; the missing end is completed from the germline J gene. The chain recombines TRBV19 with TRBJ1-5, with 9 bases lining up with TRBD1. Germline CDR1 and CDR2: LNHDA and SQIVND (reference sequence). The CDR3 is 15 amino acids. J was trimmed by 4 bases and V by 6 bases; bases with no gene match: 7. CDR3 region: CASSRDREWNQPQHF. Partial CDR3 DNA: TGTGCCAGTAGCCGGGACAGGGAATGGAATCAGCCC.

This clone has a count of ten or more. The DNA ends 3 residues before the CDR3 does, and the rest of the CDR3 is filled in from the germline J gene. The chain employs TRBV19 and TRBJ1-5, with TRBD1 matching over 8 bases. Germline assignment: CDR1 LNHDA and CDR2 SQIVND (reference sequence). V lost 1 base, J lost 3 bases, and 2 bases stayed unmatched. This CDR3 is 15 amino acids long. CDR3 bases read: TGTGCCAGTAGTATAGGGACAGGGTACAATCAGCCC. This gives the protein CASSIGTGYNQP. The whole CDR3 region reads CASSIGTGYNQPQHF.

This clone was picked up many times. The read comes to an end 3 residues before the CDR3 does, leaving the germline J gene to fill in the end. The chain recombines TRBV6-2 or TRBV6-3 with TRBJ2-5, with 8 bases that match TRBD2. From germline, CDR1 is MNHEY and CDR2 SVGEGT. The CDR3 contains 15 residues. With V trimmed by 7 bases and J by 5 bases, 12 bases remained unmatched. The sequenced part of the CDR3 DNA is TGTGCCAGCAACGAAAATAGCGGGATCTATGAGACC. Its translation is CASNENSGIYET. The complete CDR3 protein is CASNENSGIYETQYF.

This clone was recorded many times. From the germline J gene comes the end of the CDR3, since the read stops 3 residues before it. The chain carries TRBV11-3 and TRBJ2-1, with 10 nucleotides matching TRBD2. Trimming cost V 4 bases and J 9 bases; bases outside gene matches: 9. The CDR3 has 15 residues. Germline lookup yields CDR1 SGHNT and CDR2 YENEEA. Here the CDR3 reads CASSSLAGANSEQFF. The sequenced part of the CDR3 DNA is TGTGCCAGCAGCTCCCTAGCGGGAGCGAACAGTGAG. Using reference TRBV11-3 and TRBJ2-1 for the parts outside the CDR3, the full variable domain is EAGVVQSPRYKIIEKKQPVAFWCNPISGHNTLYWYLQNLGQGPELLIRYENEEAVDDSQLPKDRFSAERLKGVDSTLKIQPAELGDSAVYLCASSSLAGANSEQFFGPGTRLTVL.

This clone was observed at least ten times. Read coverage stops 3 residues before the CDR3 terminus; the germline J gene supplies the remainder. This rearrangement joins TRBV19 to TRBJ1-5; D might be TRBD1 (5 bases). The germline gives CDR1 LNHDA, CDR2 SQIVND (reference sequence). The CDR3 contains 16 residues. Trimming shortened V by 6 bases and J by 2 bases, and 17 bases separated the two germline ends. CDR3 in amino acids: CASRTFLGQGNQPQHF. The CDR3 bases that were read are TGTGCCAGTAGGACCTTTCTGGGGCAGGGCAATCAGCCC.